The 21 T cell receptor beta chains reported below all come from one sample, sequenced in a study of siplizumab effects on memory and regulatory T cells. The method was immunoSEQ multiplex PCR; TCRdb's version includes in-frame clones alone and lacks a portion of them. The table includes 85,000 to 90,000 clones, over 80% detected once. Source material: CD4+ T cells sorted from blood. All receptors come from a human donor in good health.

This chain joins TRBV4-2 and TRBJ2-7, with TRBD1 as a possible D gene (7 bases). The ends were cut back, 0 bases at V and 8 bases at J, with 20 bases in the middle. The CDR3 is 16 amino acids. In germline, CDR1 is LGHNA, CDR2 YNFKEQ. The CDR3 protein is CASSQEGGGRGVKQYF. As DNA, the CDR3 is TGTGCCAGCAGCCAAGAAGGGGGTGGCAGGGGGGTCAAGCAGTACTTC.

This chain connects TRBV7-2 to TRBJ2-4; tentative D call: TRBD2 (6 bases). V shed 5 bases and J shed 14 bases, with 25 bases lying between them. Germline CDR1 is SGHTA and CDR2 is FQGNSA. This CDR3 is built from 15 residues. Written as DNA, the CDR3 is TGTGCCAGCAGCCGGAAGTTAGGCACGGCTGGCGGGAAGTACTTC. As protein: CASSRKLGTAGGKYF.

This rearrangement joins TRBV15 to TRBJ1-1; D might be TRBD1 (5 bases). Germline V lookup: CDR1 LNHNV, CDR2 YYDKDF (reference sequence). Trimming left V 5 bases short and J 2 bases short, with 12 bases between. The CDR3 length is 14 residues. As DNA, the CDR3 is TGTGCCACCAGCTCCCGGGGGGTAAACACTGAAGCTTTCTTT. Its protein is CATSSRGVNTEAFF.

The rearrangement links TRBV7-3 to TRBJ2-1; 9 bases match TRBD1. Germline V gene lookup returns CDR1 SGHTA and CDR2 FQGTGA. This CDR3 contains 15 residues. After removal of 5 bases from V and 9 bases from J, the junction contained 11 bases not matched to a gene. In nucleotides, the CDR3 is TGTGCCAGCAGCGCCAGGACAGGGGCTAACGGTGAGCAGTTCTTC. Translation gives CASSARTGANGEQFF.

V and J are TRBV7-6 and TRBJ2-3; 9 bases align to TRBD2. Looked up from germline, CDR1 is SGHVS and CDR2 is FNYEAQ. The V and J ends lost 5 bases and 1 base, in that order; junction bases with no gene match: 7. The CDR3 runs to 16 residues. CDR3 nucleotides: TGTGCCAGCAGCCCATTTAGCGGGAGCGGCACAGATACGCAGTATTTT. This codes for CASSPFSGSGTDTQYF.

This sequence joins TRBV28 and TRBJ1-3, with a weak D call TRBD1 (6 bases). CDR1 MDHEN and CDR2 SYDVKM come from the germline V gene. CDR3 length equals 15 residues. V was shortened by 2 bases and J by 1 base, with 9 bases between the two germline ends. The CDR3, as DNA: TGTGCCAGCAGTTTACGGGGACAATCTGGAAACACCATATATTTT. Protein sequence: CASSLRGQSGNTIYF.

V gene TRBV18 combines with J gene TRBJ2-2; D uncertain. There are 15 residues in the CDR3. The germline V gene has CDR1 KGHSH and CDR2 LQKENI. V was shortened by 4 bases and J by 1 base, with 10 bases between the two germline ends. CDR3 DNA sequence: TGTGCCAGCTCACGGGAACAGCTGAACACCGGGGAGCTGTTTTTT. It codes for CASSREQLNTGELFF.

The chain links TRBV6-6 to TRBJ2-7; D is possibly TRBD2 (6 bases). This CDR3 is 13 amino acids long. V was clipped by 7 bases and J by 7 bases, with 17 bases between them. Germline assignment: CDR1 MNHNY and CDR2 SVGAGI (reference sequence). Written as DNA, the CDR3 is TGTGCCAGCAAAACGAGGGGTGCGGGGGAGCAGTACTTC. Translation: CASKTRGAGEQYF.

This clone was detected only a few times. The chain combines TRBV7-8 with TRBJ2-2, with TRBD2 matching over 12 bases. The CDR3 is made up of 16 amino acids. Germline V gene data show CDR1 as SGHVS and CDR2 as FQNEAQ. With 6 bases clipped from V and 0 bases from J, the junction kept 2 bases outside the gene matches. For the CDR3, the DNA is TGTGCCAGCAGATGGACTAGCGGGACGAACACCGGGGAGCTGTTTTTT. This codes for CASRWTSGTNTGELFF.

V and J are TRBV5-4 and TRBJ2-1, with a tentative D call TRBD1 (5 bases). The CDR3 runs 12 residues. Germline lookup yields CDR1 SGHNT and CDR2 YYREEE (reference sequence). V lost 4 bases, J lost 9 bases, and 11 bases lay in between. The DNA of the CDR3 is TGTGCCAGCAGCGAGGTAAGGGGTGAGCAGTTCTTC. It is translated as CASSEVRGEQFF. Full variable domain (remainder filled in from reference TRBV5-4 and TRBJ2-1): ETGVTQSPTHLIKTRGQQVTLRCSSQSGHNTVSWYQQALGQGPQFIFQYYREEENGRGNFPPRFSGLQFPNYSSELNVNALELDDSALYLCASSEVRGEQFFGPGTRLTVL.

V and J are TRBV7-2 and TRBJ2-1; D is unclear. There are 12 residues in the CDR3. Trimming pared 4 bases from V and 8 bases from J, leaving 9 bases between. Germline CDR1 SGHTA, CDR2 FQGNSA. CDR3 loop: CASSSSIHEQFF. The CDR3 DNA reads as TGTGCCAGCAGCTCGAGCATCCATGAGCAGTTCTTC.

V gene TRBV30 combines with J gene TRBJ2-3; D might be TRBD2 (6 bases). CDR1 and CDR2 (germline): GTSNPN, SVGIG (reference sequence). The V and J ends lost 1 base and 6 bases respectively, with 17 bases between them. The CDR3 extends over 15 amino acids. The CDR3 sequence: CAWSAGKGGLDTQYF. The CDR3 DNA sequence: TGTGCCTGGAGTGCCGGAAAAGGAGGGTTGGATACGCAGTATTTT.

The CDR3 coding sequence is TGTGCCAGCAGTTACTCAGGTCTGAACACTGAAGCTTTCTTT. This encodes CASSYSGLNTEAFF. The V and J genes are TRBV6-5 and TRBJ1-1; D unclear. The V end was cut by 0 bases, the J end by 0 bases, with 5 bases between. Germline loops: CDR1 MNHEY, CDR2 SVGAGI. This CDR3 has 14 residues.

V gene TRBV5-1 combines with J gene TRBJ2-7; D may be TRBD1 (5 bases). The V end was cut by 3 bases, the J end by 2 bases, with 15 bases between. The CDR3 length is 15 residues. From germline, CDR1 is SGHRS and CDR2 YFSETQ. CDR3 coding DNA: TGCGCCAGCAGCTCGGCAGTAGGACACCCCTACGAGCAGTACTTC. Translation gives CASSSAVGHPYEQYF.

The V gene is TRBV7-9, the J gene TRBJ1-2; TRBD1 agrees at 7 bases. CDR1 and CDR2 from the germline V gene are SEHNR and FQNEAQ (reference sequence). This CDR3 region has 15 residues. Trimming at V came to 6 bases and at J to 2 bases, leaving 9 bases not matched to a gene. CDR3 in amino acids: CASRPQGGFNYGYTF. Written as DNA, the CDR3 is TGTGCCAGCAGACCTCAGGGGGGATTCAACTATGGCTACACCTTC.

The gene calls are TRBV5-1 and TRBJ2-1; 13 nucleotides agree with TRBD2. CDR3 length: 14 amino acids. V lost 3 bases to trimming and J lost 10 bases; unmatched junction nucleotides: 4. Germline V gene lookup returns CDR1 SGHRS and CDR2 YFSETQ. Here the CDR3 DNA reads TGCGCCAGCAGCTCGGGACTAGCGGGAAGCGAGCAGTTCTTC. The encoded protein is CASSSGLAGSEQFF.

The CDR3 DNA reads TGTGCCAGCAGCCAAGGAGCCAGGGGGCTTGGCGAGCAGTACTTC. This sequence encodes CASSQGARGLGEQYF. V and J are TRBV4-2 and TRBJ2-7; 8 nucleotides match TRBD1. Losses at the gene ends were 1 base for V and 6 bases for J; bases not matched to a gene: 8. The germline V gene encodes CDR1 LGHNA and CDR2 YNFKEQ. CDR3 length equals 15 residues.

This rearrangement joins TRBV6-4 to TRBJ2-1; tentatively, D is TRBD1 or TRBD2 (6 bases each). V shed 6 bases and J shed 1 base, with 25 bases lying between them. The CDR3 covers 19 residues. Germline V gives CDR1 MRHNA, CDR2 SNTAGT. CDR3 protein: CASRPPRGYTGTSYNEQFF. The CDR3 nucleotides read TGTGCCAGCAGGCCCCCCCGTGGTTATACAGGGACTTCCTACAATGAGCAGTTCTTC.

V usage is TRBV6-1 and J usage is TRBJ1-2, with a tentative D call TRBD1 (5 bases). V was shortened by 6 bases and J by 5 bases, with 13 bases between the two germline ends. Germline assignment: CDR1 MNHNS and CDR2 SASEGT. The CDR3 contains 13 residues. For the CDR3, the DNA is TGTGCCAGCAGCCCAGGGTTCGGGTATGGCTACACCTTC. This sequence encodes CASSPGFGYGYTF.

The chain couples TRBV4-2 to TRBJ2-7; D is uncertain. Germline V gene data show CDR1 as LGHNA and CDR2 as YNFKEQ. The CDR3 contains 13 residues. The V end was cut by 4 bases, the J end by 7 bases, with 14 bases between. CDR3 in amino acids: CASSLGPEQEQYF. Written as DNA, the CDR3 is TGTGCCAGCAGCCTAGGCCCAGAGCAAGAGCAGTACTTC.

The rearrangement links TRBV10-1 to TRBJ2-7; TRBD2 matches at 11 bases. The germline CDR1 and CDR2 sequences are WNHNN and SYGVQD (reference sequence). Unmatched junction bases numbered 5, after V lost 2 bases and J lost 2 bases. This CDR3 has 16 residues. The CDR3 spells CASSERTSGLTYEQYF. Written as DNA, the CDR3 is TGCGCCAGCAGTGAGCGGACTAGCGGGCTAACCTACGAGCAGTACTTC.